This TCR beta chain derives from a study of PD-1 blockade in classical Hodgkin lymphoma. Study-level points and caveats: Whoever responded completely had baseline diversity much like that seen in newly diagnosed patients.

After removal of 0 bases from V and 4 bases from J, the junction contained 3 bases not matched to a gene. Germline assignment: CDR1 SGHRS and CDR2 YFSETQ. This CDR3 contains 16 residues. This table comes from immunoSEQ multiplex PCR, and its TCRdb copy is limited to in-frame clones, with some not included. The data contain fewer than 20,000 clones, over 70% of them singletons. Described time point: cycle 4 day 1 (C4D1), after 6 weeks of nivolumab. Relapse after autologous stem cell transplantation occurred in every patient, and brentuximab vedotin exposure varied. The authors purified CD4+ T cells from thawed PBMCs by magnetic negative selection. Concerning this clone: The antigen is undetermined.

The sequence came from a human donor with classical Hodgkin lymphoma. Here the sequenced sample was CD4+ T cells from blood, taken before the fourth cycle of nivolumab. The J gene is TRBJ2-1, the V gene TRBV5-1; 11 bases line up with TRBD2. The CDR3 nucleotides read TGCGCCAGCAGCTTGGTGGGGACTAGCGGATACAATGAGCAGTTCTTC. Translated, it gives CASSLVGTSGYNEQFF. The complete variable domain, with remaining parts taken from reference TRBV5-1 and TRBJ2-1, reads KAGVTQTPRYLIKTRGQQVTLSCSPISGHRSVSWYQQTPGQGLQFLFEYFSETQRNKGNFPGRFSGRQFSNSRSEMNVSTLELGDSALYLCASSLVGTSGYNEQFFGPGTRLTVL.